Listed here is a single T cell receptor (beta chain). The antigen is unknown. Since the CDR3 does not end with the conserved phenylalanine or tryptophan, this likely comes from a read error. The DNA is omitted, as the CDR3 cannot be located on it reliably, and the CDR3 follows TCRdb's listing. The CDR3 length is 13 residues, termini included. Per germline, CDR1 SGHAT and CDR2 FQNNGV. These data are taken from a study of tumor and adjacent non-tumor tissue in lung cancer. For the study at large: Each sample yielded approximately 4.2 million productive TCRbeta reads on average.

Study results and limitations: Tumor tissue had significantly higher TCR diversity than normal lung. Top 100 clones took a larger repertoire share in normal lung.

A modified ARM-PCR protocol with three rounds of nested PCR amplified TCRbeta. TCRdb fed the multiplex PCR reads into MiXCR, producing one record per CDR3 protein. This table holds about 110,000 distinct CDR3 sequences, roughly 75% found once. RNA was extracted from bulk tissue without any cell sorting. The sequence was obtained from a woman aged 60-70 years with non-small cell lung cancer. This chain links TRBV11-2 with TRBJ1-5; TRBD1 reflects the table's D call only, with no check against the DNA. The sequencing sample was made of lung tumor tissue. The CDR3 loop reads CGSSRDRGQPHHL.